These T cell receptor beta chains were read from a single sample in a study of blood T cell repertoires in COVID-19. TCRdb keeps only in-frame clones here, not all; method: immunoSEQ multiplex PCR. The sample has 250,000 or so clones, more than 70% seen once. Sequenced material: peripheral blood. The receptors were sampled from a woman aged 60-70 years with acute or convalescent COVID-19. Both conserved end residues are trimmed from each CDR3. Each record gives: J gene, D gene, V gene, CDR3 protein. A D gene is named only where the DNA matches it firmly.

j_gene: TRBJ2-5
d_gene: TRBD1
v_gene: TRBV7-2
CDR3aa: ASSATGVVETQY

j_gene: TRBJ2-3
d_gene: .
v_gene: TRBV5-1
CDR3aa: ASSLALRTVGTDTQY

j_gene: TRBJ2-2
d_gene: TRBD2
v_gene: TRBV7-9
CDR3aa: ASSPGGGPNTGELF

j_gene: TRBJ1-2
d_gene: .
v_gene: TRBV18
CDR3aa: ASSLESYGYT

j_gene: TRBJ1-6
d_gene: TRBD1
v_gene: TRBV6-5
CDR3aa: ASTPGDRGISPLH

j_gene: TRBJ2-7
d_gene: .
v_gene: TRBV6-2/TRBV6-3
CDR3aa: ASSYGSYYEQY

j_gene: TRBJ1-6
d_gene: TRBD1
v_gene: TRBV2
CDR3aa: ASSKQGTGQNSPLH

j_gene: TRBJ1-2
d_gene: TRBD1
v_gene: TRBV9
CDR3aa: ASSVGRQGNYGYT

j_gene: TRBJ2-5
d_gene: .
v_gene: TRBV27
CDR3aa: ASSLKGGWETQY

j_gene: TRBJ2-1
d_gene: .
v_gene: TRBV5-1
CDR3aa: ASSVEGVRIYNEQF

j_gene: TRBJ2-7
d_gene: TRBD2
v_gene: TRBV6-2/TRBV6-3
CDR3aa: ASSWTSGRLIDEQY

j_gene: TRBJ1-5
d_gene: TRBD1
v_gene: TRBV19
CDR3aa: ASILGTGINQPQH

j_gene: TRBJ1-5
d_gene: .
v_gene: TRBV10-1
CDR3aa: ATKGGQPQH

j_gene: TRBJ2-1
d_gene: TRBD2
v_gene: TRBV3-1/TRBV3-2
CDR3aa: ASSQDASGGAYNEQF

j_gene: TRBJ1-3
d_gene: TRBD1
v_gene: TRBV5-1
CDR3aa: ASSFDRAGNTIY

j_gene: TRBJ2-7
d_gene: TRBD1
v_gene: TRBV4-1
CDR3aa: ASSQVWDRVYEQY

j_gene: TRBJ2-1
d_gene: .
v_gene: TRBV20-1
CDR3aa: SARDLDEQF

j_gene: TRBJ2-7
d_gene: .
v_gene: TRBV4-3
CDR3aa: ASSLTGTSSYEQY

j_gene: TRBJ1-2
d_gene: .
v_gene: TRBV18
CDR3aa: ASSPARADYGYT

j_gene: TRBJ2-5
d_gene: .
v_gene: TRBV7-7
CDR3aa: ASSLNTGMGETQY

j_gene: TRBJ1-2
d_gene: TRBD1
v_gene: TRBV27
CDR3aa: ASRRGQGIYGYT

j_gene: TRBJ2-1
d_gene: .
v_gene: TRBV5-5
CDR3aa: ASTFRVYNEQF

j_gene: TRBJ1-5
d_gene: .
v_gene: TRBV28
CDR3aa: ASSLLRDSNQPQH

j_gene: TRBJ2-1
d_gene: TRBD2
v_gene: TRBV5-4
CDR3aa: ASSHRLAGGIYNEQF

j_gene: TRBJ1-2
d_gene: TRBD1
v_gene: TRBV5-4
CDR3aa: ASSLALDRGDGYT

j_gene: TRBJ1-2
d_gene: .
v_gene: TRBV2
CDR3aa: ASTERQLNNYGYT

j_gene: TRBJ2-3
d_gene: .
v_gene: TRBV7-2
CDR3aa: ASSPYGGADTQY

j_gene: TRBJ2-1
d_gene: TRBD2
v_gene: TRBV11-2
CDR3aa: ASSPLAGAAYNEQF

j_gene: TRBJ2-7
d_gene: TRBD2
v_gene: TRBV9
CDR3aa: ASSEAGTSVYEQY

j_gene: TRBJ2-1
d_gene: .
v_gene: TRBV11-2
CDR3aa: ASSLTDTQSSYNEQF

j_gene: TRBJ2-3
d_gene: .
v_gene: TRBV7-6
CDR3aa: ASSLEGAGGSSQY

j_gene: TRBJ1-1
d_gene: .
v_gene: TRBV29-1
CDR3aa: SAAATVNTEAF

j_gene: TRBJ1-1
d_gene: .
v_gene: TRBV30
CDR3aa: AWSVGGAPEAF

j_gene: TRBJ1-1
d_gene: TRBD1
v_gene: TRBV7-2
CDR3aa: ASSVQGGTEAF

j_gene: TRBJ2-1
d_gene: TRBD2
v_gene: TRBV5-4
CDR3aa: ASSFRTSAYNEQF

j_gene: TRBJ2-7
d_gene: .
v_gene: TRBV9
CDR3aa: ASSVEGDYRYEQY

j_gene: TRBJ2-2
d_gene: .
v_gene: TRBV25-1
CDR3aa: ASSEVPGVTGELF

j_gene: TRBJ1-5
d_gene: .
v_gene: TRBV27
CDR3aa: ATRGTGGQPQH

j_gene: TRBJ1-6
d_gene: .
v_gene: TRBV6-5
CDR3aa: ASTDRDNSPLH

j_gene: TRBJ2-5
d_gene: TRBD1
v_gene: TRBV28
CDR3aa: ASSARGQPQETQY

j_gene: TRBJ1-3
d_gene: .
v_gene: TRBV7-2
CDR3aa: ASSLGTAGNTIY

j_gene: TRBJ1-6
d_gene: .
v_gene: TRBV19
CDR3aa: ASSISSAPTAGSGSPLH

j_gene: TRBJ2-4
d_gene: TRBD1
v_gene: TRBV5-1
CDR3aa: ASSFGTGGVGKNIQY